The 14 T cell receptor beta chains below all came from one sample that was sequenced in a study of blood T cell repertoires in COVID-19. Sequencing was performed with immunoSEQ multiplex PCR; in TCRdb, only in-frame clones are kept and a portion is missing. The sample consists of 100,000 to 150,000 clones, 85% to 90% of them appearing once. Sequenced: peripheral blood. The receptor source for this set is a man between 50 and 59 years old with active or convalescent COVID-19.

The chain combines TRBV14 with TRBJ2-5; 13 bases map to TRBD2. J was trimmed by 1 base and V by 1 base; bases with no gene match: 6. CDR3 length: 18 residues. Germline CDR1 SGHDN, CDR2 FVKESK. CDR3 DNA sequence: TGTGCCAGCAGCCAAGGACTAGCGGGGGGCAGGAGCCAAGAGACCCAGTACTTC. Translating gives CASSQGLAGGRSQETQYF.

V and J are TRBV7-7 and TRBJ2-1; the D is unclear. V lost 4 bases and J lost 0, with 13 bases in between. CDR1 is SSHAT and CDR2 is FNYEAQ in the germline V gene (reference sequence). The CDR3 spans 16 residues. The chain's CDR3 is CASSSRHPGSYNEQFF. CDR3 bases: TGTGCCAGCAGCTCAAGACACCCAGGCTCCTACAATGAGCAGTTCTTC.

DNA of the CDR3: TGTGCCAGCAGCTTAGGGCAGGGGTCGGTTTCACCCCTCCACTTT. Its translation is CASSLGQGSVSPLHF. V and J are TRBV13 and TRBJ1-6, with a possible D match to TRBD1 (6 bases). Trimming took off 0 bases at V and 9 bases at J, with 12 bases between the two ends. Per germline, CDR1 PRHDT and CDR2 FYEKMQ (reference sequence). The CDR3 length is 15 residues.

This clone was observed a few times. This rearrangement joins TRBV7-2 to TRBJ2-7, with a weak D call TRBD2 (5 bases). The CDR3 has 14 residues. V lost 1 base, J lost 7 bases, and 14 bases lay in between. Looked up from germline, CDR1 is SGHTA and CDR2 is FQGNSA. The CDR3 is CASSLDARVYEQYF. Written as DNA, the CDR3 is TGTGCCAGCAGCTTAGATGCGCGGGTATATGAGCAGTACTTC.

J is TRBJ1-5 and V is TRBV6-1; D possibly corresponds to TRBD1 (5 bases). Deletions cut 6 bases from V and 0 bases from J, with 9 bases between. Germline CDR1 MNHNS, CDR2 SASEGT. The CDR3 runs 14 residues. CDR3 amino acids: CASRDTGSNQPQHF. CDR3 nucleotide sequence: TGTGCCAGCAGGGACACGGGTAGCAATCAGCCCCAGCATTTT.

This clone turned up a few times. V usage is TRBV4-2 and J usage is TRBJ2-7, with a tentative D call TRBD2 (7 bases). V was clipped by 3 bases and J by 5 bases, with 20 bases between them. Germline assignment: CDR1 LGHNA and CDR2 YNFKEQ. The CDR3 has 16 amino acids. The CDR3 sequence: CASSQGGGNNRNEQYF. The CDR3 DNA is TGTGCCAGCAGCCAGGGAGGGGGGAATAACAGAAACGAGCAGTACTTC.

The genes are TRBV30 and TRBJ1-6, with no clear D. V lost 0 bases to trimming and J lost 4 bases, with 13 bases between them. CDR1 and CDR2 from the germline V gene are GTSNPN and SVGIG (reference sequence). The CDR3 extends over 16 amino acids. In nucleotides, the CDR3 is TGTGCCTGGAGTGTACTTGGAGGGAGATATAATTCACCCCTCCACTTT. Its translation: CAWSVLGGRYNSPLHF.

This chain's CDR3 is CASSQQQGRSEKLFF. DNA for the CDR3: TGCGCCAGCAGCCAGCAACAGGGGAGGAGTGAAAAACTGTTTTTT. V gene TRBV4-3 combines with J gene TRBJ1-4; the match to TRBD1 covers 7 bases. The CDR3 sequence is 15 residues long. Trimming took 3 bases from V and 7 from J; bases not matched to a gene: 8. From germline, CDR1 is LGHNA and CDR2 YSLEER.

This chain joins TRBV9 and TRBJ2-1, with a weak D call TRBD1 (5 bases). CDR3 length equals 14 residues. The germline V and J ends were trimmed by 3 bases and 3 bases, with 10 bases remaining between them. Germline CDR1 and CDR2: SGDLS and YYNGEE. CDR3 sequence reads: CASSEWGNYNEQFF. CDR3 coding DNA: TGTGCCAGCAGCGAATGGGGCAACTACAATGAGCAGTTCTTC.

The chain carries TRBV5-1 and TRBJ2-1; 8 bases fit TRBD1. V was clipped by 0 bases and J by 4 bases; unmatched bases: 3. This CDR3 has 15 amino acids. Per the germline V gene, CDR1 is SGHRS and CDR2 is YFSETQ. The CDR3 DNA reads as TGCGCCAGCAGCTTGGGACAGGGGAAATACAATGAGCAGTTCTTC. Its protein product is CASSLGQGKYNEQFF.

The chain couples TRBV4-1 to TRBJ2-1, with TRBD2 identical over 16 bases. Germline assignment: CDR1 MGHRA and CDR2 YSYEKL. Trimming took 0 bases from V and 7 from J; bases not matched to a gene: 12. This CDR3 region has 20 residues. The CDR3 DNA reads as TGCGCCAGCAGCCAAGATCAGGGACTAGCGGGAGGGTCTTCCAGGAATGAGCAGTTCTTC. This gives the protein CASSQDQGLAGGSSRNEQFF.

The rearrangement links TRBV5-1 to TRBJ2-7; 9 nucleotides match TRBD2. The CDR3 length is 15 residues. The V gene's germline CDR1 is SGHRS and CDR2 YFSETQ. Losses at the gene ends were 0 bases for V and 3 bases for J; bases not matched to a gene: 4. CDR3: CASSLEGTSYYEQYF. CDR3 nucleotides: TGCGCCAGCAGCTTGGAAGGGACTAGCTACTACGAGCAGTACTTC.

CDR3 nucleotides: TGTGCCAGCAGTCAGACAGGGATAGGATATGGCTACACCTTC. This sequence encodes CASSQTGIGYGYTF. The chain carries TRBV5-6 and TRBJ1-2, with 7 bases that match TRBD1. CDR1 and CDR2 from the germline V gene are SGHDT and YYEEEE. V shed 5 bases and J 5 bases; nucleotides not matched to a gene: 9. The CDR3 covers 14 residues.

CDR3 DNA sequence: TGTGCCTGGAGTGTACGCGGCGGGACTGAAGCTTTCTTT. The encoded protein is CAWSVRGGTEAFF. J is TRBJ1-1 and V is TRBV30; D not certain. The V gene lost 0 bases and the J gene lost 5 bases, with 10 bases spanning the gap. CDR1 and CDR2 from the germline V gene are GTSNPN and SVGIG (reference sequence). The CDR3 has 13 amino acids.